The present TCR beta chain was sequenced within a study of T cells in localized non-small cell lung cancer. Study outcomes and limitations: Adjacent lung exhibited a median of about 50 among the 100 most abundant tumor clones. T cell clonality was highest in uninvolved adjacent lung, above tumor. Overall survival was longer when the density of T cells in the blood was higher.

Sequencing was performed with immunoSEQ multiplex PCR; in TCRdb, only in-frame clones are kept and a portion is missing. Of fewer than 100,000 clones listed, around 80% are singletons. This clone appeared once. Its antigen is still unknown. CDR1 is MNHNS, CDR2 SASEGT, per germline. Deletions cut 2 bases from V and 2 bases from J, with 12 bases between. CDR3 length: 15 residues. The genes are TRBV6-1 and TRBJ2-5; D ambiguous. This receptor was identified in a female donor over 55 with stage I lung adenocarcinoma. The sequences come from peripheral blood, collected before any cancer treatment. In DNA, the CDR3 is TGTGCCAGCAGTGAACCAGGCGTCATTCAAGAGACCCAGTACTTC. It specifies CASSEPGVIQETQYF.